This T cell receptor beta chain was sequenced during a study of monozygotic twins with cystic fibrosis. This clone was detected only once. Profiling relied on immunoSEQ multiplex PCR, and the TCRdb table lists in-frame clones only, not all of them. In the table there are 15,000 to 20,000 clones, about 96% of which are singletons. V lost 3 bases, J lost 8 bases, and 13 bases lay in between. Germline CDR1 MRHNA, CDR2 SNTAGT. The CDR3 covers 14 residues. This receptor was taken from a girl aged 2 to 10 with cystic fibrosis. Sequencing was done on a sample of blood. This chain connects TRBV6-4 to TRBJ1-4, with a weak D call TRBD1 (6 bases). In DNA, the CDR3 is TGTGCCAGCAGTGATAGAGCAGGGGCCGAAAAACTGTTTTTT. Amino acid sequence: CASSDRAGAEKLFF.